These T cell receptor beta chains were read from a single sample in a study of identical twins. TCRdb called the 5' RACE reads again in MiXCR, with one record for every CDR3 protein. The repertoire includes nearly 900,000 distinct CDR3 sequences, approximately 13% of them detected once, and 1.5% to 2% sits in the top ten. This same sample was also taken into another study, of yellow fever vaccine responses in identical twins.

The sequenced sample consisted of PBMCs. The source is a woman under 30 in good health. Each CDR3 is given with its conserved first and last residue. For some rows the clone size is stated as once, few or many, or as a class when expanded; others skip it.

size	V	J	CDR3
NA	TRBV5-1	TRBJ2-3	CASSFGGSETDTQYF
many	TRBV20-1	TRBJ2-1	CSAFDRLGQFF
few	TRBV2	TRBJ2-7	CASRAGTSGIYEQYF
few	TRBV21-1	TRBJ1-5	CASSKPLGSAQHF
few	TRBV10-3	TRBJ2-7	CAISERTGDDEQYF
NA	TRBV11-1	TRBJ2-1	CASSLARPQREGPYNEQFF
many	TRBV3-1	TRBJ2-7	CASSQVWTEGYEQYF
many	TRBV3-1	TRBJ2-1	CASSRQHEQFF
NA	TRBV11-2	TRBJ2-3	CASSPQDLDTDTQYF
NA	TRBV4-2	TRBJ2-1	CASSQWGNEQFF
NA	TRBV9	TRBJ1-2	CASSVVVQPNYGYTF
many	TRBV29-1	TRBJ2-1	CSVLDFGLRSEQFF
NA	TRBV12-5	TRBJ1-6	CASGLTRTAGNSPLHF
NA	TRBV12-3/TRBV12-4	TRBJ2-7	CASRPGHSSYEQYF
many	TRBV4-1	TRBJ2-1	CASSQTSGTGVNEQFF
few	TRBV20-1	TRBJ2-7	CSARGLADYEQYF
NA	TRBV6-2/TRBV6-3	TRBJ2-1	CASSTPSGGPNNEQFF
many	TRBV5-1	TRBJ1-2	CASSLAVYGGGYTF
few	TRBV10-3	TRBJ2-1	CAISASANEQFF
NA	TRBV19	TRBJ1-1	CASSSGPMDTEAFF
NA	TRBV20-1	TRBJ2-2	CSARRPGLAGTGELFF
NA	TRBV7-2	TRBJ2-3	CASSLAGASGSTDTQYF
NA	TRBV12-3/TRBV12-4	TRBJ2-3	CASSPSGVSDTQYF
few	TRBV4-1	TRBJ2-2	CASSQTRVGAGELFF
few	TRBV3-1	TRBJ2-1	CASSLAPTSGRAFLYEQFF
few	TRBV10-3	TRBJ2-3	CAISEGTVTDTQYF
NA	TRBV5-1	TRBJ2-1	CASSQGDYSSYNEQFF
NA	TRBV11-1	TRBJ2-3	CASSPTRGQSRLTDTQYF
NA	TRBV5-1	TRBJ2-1	CASSLDGAGNEQFF
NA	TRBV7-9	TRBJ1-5	CASSLGGFGFHQPQHF
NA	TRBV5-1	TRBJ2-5	CASSLVGTKETQYF
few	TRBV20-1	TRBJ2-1	CSARGLREGLAEQFF
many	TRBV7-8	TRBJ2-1	CASSLAGGGVNNEQFF